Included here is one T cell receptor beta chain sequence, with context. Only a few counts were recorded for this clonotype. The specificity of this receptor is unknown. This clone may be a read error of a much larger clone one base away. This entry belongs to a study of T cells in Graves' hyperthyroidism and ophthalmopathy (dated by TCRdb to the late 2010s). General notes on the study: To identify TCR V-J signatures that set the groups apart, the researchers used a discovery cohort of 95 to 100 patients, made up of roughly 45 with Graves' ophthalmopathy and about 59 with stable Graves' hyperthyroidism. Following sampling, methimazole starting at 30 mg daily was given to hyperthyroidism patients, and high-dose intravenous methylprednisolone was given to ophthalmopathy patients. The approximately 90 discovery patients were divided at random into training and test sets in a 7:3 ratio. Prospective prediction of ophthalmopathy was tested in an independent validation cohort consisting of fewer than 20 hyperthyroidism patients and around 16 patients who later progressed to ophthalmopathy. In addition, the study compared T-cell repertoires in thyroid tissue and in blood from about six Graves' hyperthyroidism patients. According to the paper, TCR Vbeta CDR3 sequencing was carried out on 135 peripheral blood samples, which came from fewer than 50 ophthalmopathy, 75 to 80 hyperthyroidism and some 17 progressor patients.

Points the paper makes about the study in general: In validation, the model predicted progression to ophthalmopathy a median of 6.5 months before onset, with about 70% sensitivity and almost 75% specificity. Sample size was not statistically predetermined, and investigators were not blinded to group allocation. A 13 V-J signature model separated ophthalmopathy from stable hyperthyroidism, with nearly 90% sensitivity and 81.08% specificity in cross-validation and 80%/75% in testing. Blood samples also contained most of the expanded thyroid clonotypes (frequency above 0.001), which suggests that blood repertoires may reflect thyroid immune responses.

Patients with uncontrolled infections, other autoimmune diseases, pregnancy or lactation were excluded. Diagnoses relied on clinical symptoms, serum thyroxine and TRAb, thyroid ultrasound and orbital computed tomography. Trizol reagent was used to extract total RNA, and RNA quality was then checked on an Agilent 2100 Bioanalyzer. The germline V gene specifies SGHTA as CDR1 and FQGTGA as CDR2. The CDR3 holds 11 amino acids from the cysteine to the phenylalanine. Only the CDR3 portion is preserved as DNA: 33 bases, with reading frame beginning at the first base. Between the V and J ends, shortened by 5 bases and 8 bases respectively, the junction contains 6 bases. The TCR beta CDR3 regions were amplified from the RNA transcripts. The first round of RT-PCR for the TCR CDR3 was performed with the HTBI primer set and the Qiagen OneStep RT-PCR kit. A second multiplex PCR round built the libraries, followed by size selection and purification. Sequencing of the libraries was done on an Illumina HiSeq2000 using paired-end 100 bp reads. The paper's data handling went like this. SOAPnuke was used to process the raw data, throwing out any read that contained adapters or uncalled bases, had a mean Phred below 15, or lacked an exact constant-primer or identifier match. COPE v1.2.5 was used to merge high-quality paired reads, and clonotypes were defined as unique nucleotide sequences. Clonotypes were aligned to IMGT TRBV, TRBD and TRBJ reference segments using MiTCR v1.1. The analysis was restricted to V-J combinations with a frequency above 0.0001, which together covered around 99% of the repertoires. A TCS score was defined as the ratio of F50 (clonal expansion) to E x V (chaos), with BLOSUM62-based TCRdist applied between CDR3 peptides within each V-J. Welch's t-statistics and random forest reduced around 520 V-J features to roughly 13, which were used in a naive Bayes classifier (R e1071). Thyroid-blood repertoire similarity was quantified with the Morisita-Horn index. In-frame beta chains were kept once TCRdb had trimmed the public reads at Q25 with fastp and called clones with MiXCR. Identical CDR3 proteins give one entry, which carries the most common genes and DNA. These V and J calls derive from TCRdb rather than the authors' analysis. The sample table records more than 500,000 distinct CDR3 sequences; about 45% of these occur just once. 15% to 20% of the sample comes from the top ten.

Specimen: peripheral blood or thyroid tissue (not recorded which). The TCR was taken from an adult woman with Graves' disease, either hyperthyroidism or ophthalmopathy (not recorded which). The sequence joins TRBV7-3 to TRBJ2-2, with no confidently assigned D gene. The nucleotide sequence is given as TGTGCCAGCAGCCCCCAAGGGGAGCTGTTTTTT. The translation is CASSPQGELFF.